The clone carrying this T cell receptor (beta chain) was seen at least ten times. The antigen remains undetermined. Researchers took RNA transcripts and amplified the TCR beta CDR3 regions from them. Initially, a first-round RT-PCR of the TCR CDR3 employed the HTBI primer set. In TCRdb, the multiplex PCR reads were re-called with MiXCR into one record per CDR3 protein. The sample shows fewer than 250,000 distinct CDR3 sequences, over 20% of them seen only once. This record belongs to a study of T cells in Graves' hyperthyroidism and ophthalmopathy. Study overall: Staff took peripheral blood when the initial diagnosis was made, before any treatment began.

Germline loops: CDR1 SGHAT, CDR2 FQNNGV. The CDR3 is 16 residues long. V lost 7 bases to trimming and J lost 1 base, with 19 bases between them. Study conclusions and caveats: Ophthalmopathy cases were set apart from stable hyperthyroidism by a 13 V-J model. Expanded thyroid clonotypes (above 0.001) were mostly also found in blood.

The sequencing input was blood. This sequence joins TRBV11-2 and TRBJ1-1; D uncertain. The sequence was collected from a woman aged 40 to 55 with Graves' ophthalmopathy. As DNA, the CDR3 is TGTGCCAGCACCAAAGCTTATATGGGTCCGAACACTGAAGCTTTCTTT. Residues: CASTKAYMGPNTEAFF.